The clone carrying this T cell receptor (beta chain) was counted ten times or more. Its matching antigen is unknown. The template consisted of bulk tumor genomic DNA, with roughly 0.6 ug used per sample. From each primary tumor, several far-apart biopsies were obtained during surgery. Their non-small cell lung cancer was newly diagnosed and untreated, and the patients underwent curative surgery. Donors comprised newly diagnosed non-small cell lung cancer patients undergoing surgery with curative intent. TCR beta CDR3 was amplified by multiplex PCR using 32 V and 13 J primers. TCRdb reprocessed the multiplex PCR reads via MiXCR and lists one record per CDR3 protein. The repertoire has tens of thousands of distinct CDR3 sequences, less than 35% of them found once; the top ten carry 3% to 4.5%. The data derive from a study of immune heterogeneity within non-small cell lung tumors. Study-wide background: In total, the tumors were 4 squamous cell carcinomas, some ten non-squamous carcinomas and 1 not otherwise specified. Findings and limits, study-wide: Largely, high-frequency T-cell receptor beta clonotypes differed from one individual patient to another.

This receptor was identified in a man between 40 and 49 years old with non-small cell lung cancer. The sequenced sample was lung tumor tissue.

CDR3 DNA: TGTGCCACCAGTGAAAAAGGGGAGCAGTACTTC. Amino acids: CATSEKGEQYF. The J gene is TRBJ2-7, the V gene TRBV24-1; D ambiguous. The CDR3 has 11 amino acids. Per germline, CDR1 KGHDR and CDR2 SFDVKD. Trimming shortened V by 4 bases and J by 7 bases, and 7 bases separated the two germline ends.